This record concerns one T cell receptor beta chain sequence. No antigen is known for it. The sample originates from a study of OX40 agonist ivuxolimab in advanced cancers. Whole-study context: A male proportion of approximately 80% was recorded, with mean age about 62 years and range roughly 20 to 85.

This CDR3 is 15 amino acids long. Deletions cut 0 bases from V and 2 bases from J, with 11 bases between. Germline lookup yields CDR1 KGHSH and CDR2 LQKENI. Profiling relied on immunoSEQ multiplex PCR, and the TCRdb table lists in-frame clones only, not all of them. The profile shows tens of thousands of clones, 88% of them singletons. Study-level points and caveats: In general, CD8+ T cells held more expanded clones than CD4+ did, on average. Antigen specificity of clonally expanded peripheral T cells was not established.

Material: CD4+ or CD8+ T cells sorted from blood, obtained in a trial of the OX40 agonist ivuxolimab. This chain connects TRBV18 to TRBJ2-7, with D unclear. The TCR sequence derives from an adult with an advanced solid tumor such as melanoma, head and neck, liver or kidney cancer. The chain's CDR3 is CASSPPGQITYEQYF. In nucleotides, the CDR3 is TGTGCCAGCTCACCACCCGGCCAGATTACCTACGAGCAGTACTTC.